The sequence of this TCR beta chain was determined in a study of CD8 T cells in ankylosing spondylitis. From the 5' RACE reads, TCRdb called clonotypes with MiXCR, one entry per CDR3 protein. This sample yields about 440,000 distinct CDR3 sequences, of which approximately 17% are seen a single time; over 1% belongs to the top ten. The CDR3 runs to 11 residues. V dropped 5 bases and J dropped 1 base, with 5 bases sitting between them. The V gene's germline CDR1 is DFQATT and CDR2 SNEGSKA (reference sequence). This clonotype appeared a few times. Its antigen is still unknown. The study, taken as a whole, reports: Ankylosing spondylitis blood appeared to carry a characteristic TCR beta motif of roughly 8 highly homologous variants.

What was sequenced was blood, either unsorted or a sorted T cell fraction (not recorded which). The V gene is TRBV20-1, the J gene TRBJ1-1, with D uncertain. This TCR derives from a male donor with ankylosing spondylitis. The DNA of the CDR3 is TGCAGTGCTCTCAAGAACACTGAAGCTTTCTTT. Its protein product is CSALKNTEAFF.